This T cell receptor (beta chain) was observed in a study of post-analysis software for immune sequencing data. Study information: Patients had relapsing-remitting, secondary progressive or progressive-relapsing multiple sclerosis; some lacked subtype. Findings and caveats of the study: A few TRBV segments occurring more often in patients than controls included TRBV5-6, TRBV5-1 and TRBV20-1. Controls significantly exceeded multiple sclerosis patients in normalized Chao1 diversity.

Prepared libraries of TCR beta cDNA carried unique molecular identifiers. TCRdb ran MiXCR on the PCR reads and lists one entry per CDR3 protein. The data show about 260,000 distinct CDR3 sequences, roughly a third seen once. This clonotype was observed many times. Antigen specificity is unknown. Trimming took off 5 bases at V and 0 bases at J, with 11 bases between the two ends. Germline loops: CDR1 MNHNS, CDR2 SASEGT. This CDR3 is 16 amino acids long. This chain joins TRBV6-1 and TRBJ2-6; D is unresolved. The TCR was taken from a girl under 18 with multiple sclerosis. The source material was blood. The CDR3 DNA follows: TGTGCCAGCAGTTTCCGACGGTCCTCTGGGGCCAACGTCCTGACTTTC. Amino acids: CASSFRRSSGANVLTF.